One sample yielded the 17 T cell receptor beta chains listed below, sequenced in a study of response to subunit inactivated influenza vaccine. One entry per CDR3 protein results from TCRdb running MiXCR on the RT-PCR reads. The repertoire includes 430,000 or so distinct CDR3 sequences, around 9.9% of them detected once, and approximately 12% sits in the top ten. This specimen consisted of PBMCs from blood, obtained 40 to 50 days after vaccination. These receptors all come from a man aged 45-60 years who received an inactivated influenza vaccine.

This clonotype has more than one count but fewer than ten. This chain uses TRBV9 with TRBJ2-7; D remains unclear. The CDR3 covers 14 residues. Per the germline V gene, CDR1 is SGDLS and CDR2 is YYNGEE. Trimming pared 0 bases from V and 2 bases from J, leaving 9 bases between. The chain's CDR3 is CASSVVATPYEQYF. DNA of the CDR3: TGTGCCAGCAGCGTAGTCGCAACACCCTACGAGCAGTACTTC.

The V call is TRBV9, the J call TRBJ2-5; 9 positions match TRBD1. Germline V gene lookup returns CDR1 SGDLS and CDR2 YYNGEE. The V gene end was trimmed by 2 bases and the J gene end by 0 bases; junction bases not matched to a gene: 20. The CDR3 covers 21 residues. CDR3 loop: CASSVRDRESSHGLYQETQYF. CDR3 nucleotide sequence: TGTGCCAGCAGCGTCCGGGACAGGGAATCCTCACACGGTTTGTACCAAGAGACCCAGTACTTC.

The chain recombines TRBV21-1 with TRBJ2-1; the table names TRBD2, a call not compared with the DNA. TRBV21-1 is classified as a pseudogene. The CDR3 has 15 amino acids. DNA of the CDR3: TGTGCCAGCAGCAAAGTACTAGCCCCCGGAAGTGAGCAGTTCTTC. Its translation is CASSKVLAPGSEQFF.

This clonotype turned up a few times. The chain is built from TRBV18 and TRBJ2-3, with 12 bases lining up with TRBD2. Germline V CDR1 and CDR2: KGHSH, LQKENI. The CDR3 contains 16 residues. Losses at the gene ends were 0 bases for V and 4 bases for J; bases not matched to a gene: 2. CDR3 sequence (DNA): TGTGCCAGCTCACCACCAGGACTAGCGGGACCAGATACGCAGTATTTT. It specifies CASSPPGLAGPDTQYF.

The V and J genes are TRBV20-1 and TRBJ2-7, with 8 bases matching TRBD2. Germline trimming cut 3 bases from V and 3 bases from J; bases unmatched to any gene: 7. The germline CDR1 and CDR2 sequences are DFQATT and SNEGSKA (reference sequence). The CDR3 extends over 14 amino acids. This CDR3 is CSASIGAGDYEQYF. CDR3 DNA: TGCAGTGCTAGTATCGGAGCGGGGGACTACGAGCAGTACTTC.

This clonotype appeared a few times. The chain couples TRBV15 to TRBJ1-5; D is uncertain. The V gene's germline CDR1 is LNHNV and CDR2 YYDKDF (reference sequence). The CDR3 contains 12 residues. Trimming shortened V by 8 bases and J by 0 bases, and 5 bases separated the two germline ends. Written as DNA, the CDR3 is TGTGCCACCTCCCTTAGCAATCAGCCCCAGCATTTT. Protein product: CATSLSNQPQHF.

The sample holds many counts of this clonotype. The chain is built from TRBV4-3 and TRBJ2-3; D possibly corresponds to TRBD1 (7 bases). Looked up from germline, CDR1 is LGHNA and CDR2 is YSLEER. The V and J ends lost 4 bases and 5 bases respectively, with 10 bases between them. The CDR3 runs to 13 residues. The DNA for the CDR3 is TGCGCCAGCAGCCGCGGGACAGAAGATACGCAGTATTTT. Amino acids: CASSRGTEDTQYF.

This clonotype was observed a handful of times. The chain links TRBV4-2 to TRBJ2-2, with D possibly being TRBD1 or TRBD2 (6 bases each). Trimming pared 2 bases from V and 1 base from J, leaving 20 bases between. The CDR3 extends over 19 amino acids. Germline V gene lookup returns CDR1 LGHNA and CDR2 YNFKEQ. The CDR3 DNA reads as TGTGCCAGCAGCCAACTTTATGGTGGGGGGCGGGTGAACACCGGGGAGCTGTTTTTT. Translation: CASSQLYGGGRVNTGELFF.

This clonotype has just a few counts. CDR3 in amino acids: CASSFRWGEETQYF. CDR3 bases: TGTGCCAGCAGCTTCCGCTGGGGAGAGGAGACCCAGTACTTC. The chain combines TRBV5-6 with TRBJ2-5; perhaps TRBD2 as D (5 bases). V lost 2 bases and J lost 5, with 13 bases in between. Germline CDR1 SGHDT, CDR2 YYEEEE. This CDR3 is 14 amino acids long.

The chain uses TRBV4-2 and TRBJ1-5; 10 bases map to TRBD1. The CDR3 runs 15 residues. The trim removed 8 bases at V and 5 bases at J, leaving 9 bases unmatched. Germline assignment: CDR1 LGHNA and CDR2 YNFKEQ. The DNA of the CDR3 is TGTGCCAGCCAAGGGGACAGGGGTGAGGATCAGCCCCAGCATTTT. Translating it yields CASQGDRGEDQPQHF.

The genes are TRBV7-9 and TRBJ2-2; D is unresolved. The ends were cut back, 5 bases at V and 3 bases at J, with 13 bases in the middle. This CDR3 has 15 amino acids. Germline CDR1 SEHNR, CDR2 FQNEAQ (reference sequence). This CDR3 reads CASSVRVSDTGELFF. DNA for the CDR3: TGTGCCAGCAGCGTCCGGGTCTCGGACACCGGGGAGCTGTTTTTT.

V usage is TRBV7-2 and J usage is TRBJ2-6; 7 bases are shared with TRBD1. With V trimmed by 0 bases and J by 1 base, 3 bases remained unmatched. This CDR3 has 17 amino acids. Germline loops: CDR1 SGHTA, CDR2 FQGNSA. This chain's CDR3 is CASSLATGLSGANVLTF. The CDR3 coding sequence is TGTGCCAGCAGCTTAGCGACAGGGCTGTCTGGGGCCAACGTCCTGACTTTC.

This clonotype was seen only a few times. The chain links TRBV5-1 to TRBJ2-5; D assignment may be TRBD1 or TRBD2 (6 bases each). V was cut by 7 bases and J by 5 bases, with 18 bases left in between. The germline CDR1 and CDR2 sequences are SGHRS and YFSETQ. The CDR3 is 14 amino acids. The CDR3 DNA sequence: TGCGCCAGCTATAGGGGGGATCGGTTGGAGACCCAGTACTTC. It specifies CASYRGDRLETQYF.

This clonotype appeared a few times. This chain joins TRBV6-2 or TRBV6-3 and TRBJ2-7; 7 bases are shared with TRBD1. CDR1 MNHEY and CDR2 SVGEGT come from the germline V gene. This CDR3 contains 12 residues. Losses at the gene ends were 8 bases for V and 1 base for J; bases not matched to a gene: 2. This CDR3 is CASLTGSYEQYF. CDR3 in DNA: TGTGCCAGCCTGACAGGGTCCTACGAGCAGTACTTC.

This clonotype was observed at least ten times. The chain is built from TRBV6-1 and TRBJ2-7, with TRBD2 matching over 10 bases. CDR1 is MNHNS and CDR2 is SASEGT in the germline V gene. The junction had 2 bases not matched to a gene; V was cut back by 4 bases and J by 2 bases. The CDR3 has 14 amino acids. The CDR3 is CASSATSGAYEQYF. CDR3 bases: TGTGCCAGCAGTGCTACTAGCGGGGCCTACGAGCAGTACTTC.

This clonotype was seen more than once but under ten times. This chain's CDR3 is CASSPVGGMNTEAFF. The CDR3 nucleotides are TGCGCCAGCAGCCCTGTTGGGGGGATGAACACTGAAGCTTTCTTT. V is TRBV5-1 and J is TRBJ1-1; tentatively, D is TRBD1 (5 bases). Germline assignment: CDR1 SGHRS and CDR2 YFSETQ. The CDR3 spans 15 residues. The V end was cut by 4 bases, the J end by 0 bases, with 13 bases between.

In this sample, this clonotype turned up a few times. This sequence joins TRBV20-1 and TRBJ2-4; 9 nucleotides align to TRBD1. CDR1 is DFQATT and CDR2 is SNEGSKA in the germline V gene (reference sequence). CDR3 length: 16 amino acids. The trim removed 5 bases at V and 7 bases at J, leaving 15 bases unmatched. The CDR3 is CSAHNPGTGLGNIQYF. The CDR3 DNA reads TGCAGTGCTCACAACCCCGGGACAGGGTTAGGGAACATTCAGTACTTC.